This passage covers 27 T cell receptor beta chains from one sample sequenced in a study of CD8 T cells in ankylosing spondylitis. In TCRdb, the 5' RACE reads were re-called with MiXCR into one record per CDR3 protein. The sample carries just over 300,000 distinct CDR3 sequences, about a fifth recorded once. Sequences were obtained from blood, either unsorted or a sorted T cell fraction (not recorded which). The receptors were gathered from a female donor with ankylosing spondylitis or in good health (not recorded which).

The table lists this clonotype with many counts. V usage is TRBV20-1 and J usage is TRBJ2-1; 11 bases are shared with TRBD2. The junction had 4 bases not matched to a gene; V was cut back by 5 bases and J by 4 bases. This CDR3 has 14 amino acids. In germline, CDR1 is DFQATT, CDR2 SNEGSKA (reference sequence). The CDR3 sequence: CSAFGTSGYNEQFF. The CDR3 DNA reads TGCAGTGCTTTCGGGACTAGCGGATACAATGAGCAGTTCTTC.

V usage is TRBV20-1 and J usage is TRBJ2-1; 9 bases match TRBD1. Per the germline V gene, CDR1 is DFQATT and CDR2 is SNEGSKA (reference sequence). J was trimmed by 5 bases and V by 3 bases; bases with no gene match: 8. The CDR3 covers 15 residues. The CDR3 here is CSASTGTGIHNEQFF. CDR3 coding DNA: TGCAGTGCTAGTACCGGGACAGGGATTCACAATGAGCAGTTCTTC.

This clonotype has only a few counts. This chain joins TRBV20-1 and TRBJ2-5; TRBD2 might be the D (5 bases). V was clipped by 8 bases and J by 4 bases, with 8 bases between them. Germline CDR1 reads DFQATT; CDR2 reads SNEGSKA (reference sequence). The CDR3 loop spans 10 amino acids. The DNA of the CDR3 is TGCAGTCTCCGGGGAGAGACCCAGTACTTC. The encoded protein is CSLRGETQYF.

This clonotype was detected many times. The rearrangement links TRBV20-1 to TRBJ2-7; perhaps TRBD1 as D (6 bases). The V end was cut by 6 bases, the J end by 1 base, with 16 bases between. Per the germline V gene, CDR1 is DFQATT and CDR2 is SNEGSKA (reference sequence). This CDR3 spans 14 amino acids. The CDR3 DNA reads as TGCAGTGCCGCGGACCAGGGGCGATCCTACGAGCAGTACTTC. It yields the protein CSAADQGRSYEQYF.

This clonotype was counted a few times. This chain joins TRBV15 and TRBJ2-5; D unresolved. CDR1 is LNHNV, CDR2 YYDKDF, per germline (reference sequence). With 4 bases removed from V and 3 bases from J, the gap between germline ends came to 21 bases. There are 17 residues in the CDR3. The DNA for the CDR3 is TGTGCCACCAGCATAATATACCAGCGTAAGAATAAAGAGACCCAGTACTTC. Translated, it gives CATSIIYQRKNKETQYF.

The chain combines TRBV5-5 with TRBJ2-1; D is perhaps TRBD2 (5 bases). The CDR3 loop spans 17 amino acids. Deletions cut 0 bases from V and 2 bases from J, with 15 bases between. Germline V gene lookup returns CDR1 SGHKS and CDR2 YYEKEE (reference sequence). Here the CDR3 reads CASSLAFTLAPYNEQFF. Here the CDR3 DNA reads TGTGCCAGCAGCTTGGCCTTTACCCTAGCCCCCTACAATGAGCAGTTCTTC.

The V call is TRBV11-2, the J call TRBJ2-1; TRBD2 matches 12 bases. The CDR3 is 18 residues long. CDR1 SGHAT and CDR2 FQNNGV come from the germline V gene. V was clipped by 1 base and J by 4 bases; unmatched bases: 8. In DNA, the CDR3 is TGTGCCAGCAGCTTAGTAGCGTCTAGCGGGAGGGGTTACAATGAGCAGTTCTTC. This codes for CASSLVASSGRGYNEQFF.

CDR3 coding DNA: TGTGCCAGCAGAGATATTAGAGATGGCTACACCTTC. Translating gives CASRDIRDGYTF. The J gene is TRBJ1-2, the V gene TRBV9; D unclear. The CDR3 totals 12 residues. Trimming stripped 5 bases from V and 6 bases from J, with 11 bases between. Germline V gives CDR1 SGDLS, CDR2 YYNGEE.

The CDR3 reads CASSFTGIQETQYF. Here the CDR3 DNA reads TGTGCCAGCAGCTTCACGGGGATACAAGAGACCCAGTACTTC. V usage is TRBV7-2 and J usage is TRBJ2-5; a weak D match, TRBD2 (5 bases). There are 14 residues in the CDR3. Per germline, CDR1 SGHTA and CDR2 FQGNSA. Trimming shortened V by 3 bases and J by 2 bases, and 10 bases separated the two germline ends.

This clonotype showed up just a few times. J is TRBJ2-7 and V is TRBV12-3 or TRBV12-4; possibly TRBD1 for D (6 bases). The germline V and J ends were trimmed by 8 bases and 2 bases, with 16 bases remaining between them. There are 14 residues in the CDR3. CDR3 bases: TGTGCCAGCGGGCAGGGGAGCCCTCCCTACGAGCAGTACTTC. The encoded protein is CASGQGSPPYEQYF.

This clonotype was recorded a few times. The V call is TRBV5-1, the J call TRBJ2-1; TRBD1 matches 8 bases. The CDR3 contains 17 residues. The germline gives CDR1 SGHRS, CDR2 YFSETQ. The junction had 11 bases not matched to a gene; V was cut back by 4 bases and J by 2 bases. The CDR3 region has the DNA TGCGCCAGCAGCCCGACAGACAGGGGCCCCCCCTACAATGAGCAGTTCTTC. Its protein product is CASSPTDRGPPYNEQFF.

The gene calls are TRBV6-1 and TRBJ2-7; 14 nucleotides align to TRBD2. V shed 3 bases, J shed 4 bases, and the junction held 2 bases outside the gene matches. Germline loops: CDR1 MNHNS, CDR2 SASEGT. This CDR3 is 15 amino acids long. The CDR3 sequence is CASSEGTSGRYEQYF. CDR3 DNA sequence: TGTGCCAGCAGTGAGGGGACTAGCGGGAGATACGAGCAGTACTTC.

This clonotype was detected only a few times. The chain combines TRBV20-1 with TRBJ2-5; 7 nucleotides align to TRBD2. CDR1 and CDR2 (germline): DFQATT, SNEGSKA (reference sequence). The CDR3 length is 15 residues. After removal of 6 bases from V and 4 bases from J, the junction contained 14 bases not matched to a gene. The CDR3 reads CSADSGGRRGETQYF. Here the CDR3 DNA reads TGCAGTGCGGATTCGGGAGGACGGCGGGGAGAGACCCAGTACTTC.

CDR3 region: CASSWGGGTDTQYF. The CDR3 DNA sequence: TGTGCCAGCAGTTGGGGAGGGGGGACAGATACGCAGTATTTT. The V call is TRBV6-2 or TRBV6-3, the J call TRBJ2-3; the D gene is possibly TRBD2 (7 bases). V was cut by 4 bases and J by 3 bases, with 11 bases left in between. CDR1 and CDR2 (germline): MNHEY, SVGEGT. The CDR3 contains 14 residues.

This clonotype has just a few counts. The chain's CDR3 is CASSLGGQERSGYTF. The CDR3 nucleotides read TGTGCCAGCAGCTTGGGGGGACAGGAACGTAGCGGCTACACCTTC. The chain links TRBV5-5 to TRBJ1-2, with 8 bases aligning to TRBD1. The CDR3 is 15 residues long. The junction had 9 bases not matched to a gene; V was cut back by 0 bases and J by 8 bases. Germline lookup yields CDR1 SGHKS and CDR2 YYEKEE (reference sequence).

The chain combines TRBV6-1 with TRBJ2-6; TRBD1 or TRBD2 may be the D gene (5 bases each). The CDR3 spans 18 residues. Germline CDR1 is MNHNS and CDR2 is SASEGT. Trimming cost V 3 bases and J 0 bases, with 15 bases left between them. CDR3 sequence (DNA): TGTGCCAGCAGTGAGGTCCGGGGACGGGGCTCTGGGGCCAACGTCCTGACTTTC. This codes for CASSEVRGRGSGANVLTF.

Remarks on this clonotype: One end of the junction is discordant with germline, which a read error may explain. The J gene is TRBJ2-5, the V gene TRBV20-1; 7 bases are shared with TRBD2. The germline gives CDR1 DFQATT, CDR2 SNEGSKA (reference sequence). The CDR3 sequence is 16 residues long. DNA of the CDR3: TGCTGTGCTAGAGTGAGCGGGGCCAAGTACCAAGAGACCCAGTACTTC. Amino acid sequence: CCARVSGAKYQETQYF.

This clonotype has just a few counts. V and J are TRBV4-3 and TRBJ1-2, with D possibly matching TRBD1 (5 bases). Germline V gene sequence: CDR1 LGHNA, CDR2 YSLEER. The ends were cut back, 0 bases at V and 4 bases at J, with 12 bases in the middle. The CDR3 is made up of 15 amino acids. The CDR3 DNA reads as TGCGCCAGCAGCCAAGAAGAGGGGTGGAGCTATGGCTACACCTTC. Residues: CASSQEEGWSYGYTF.

The CDR3 DNA sequence: TGTGCCAGCAGTGAAAGGCCCAGGTCCACCTTC. This codes for CASSERPRSTF. The chain combines TRBV2 with TRBJ1-2; D is unclear. CDR3 length equals 11 residues. Trimming cost V 2 bases and J 13 bases, with 11 bases left between them. The germline V gene encodes CDR1 SNHLY and CDR2 FYNNEI.

This clonotype was counted between two and nine times. The rearrangement joins TRBV7-2 to TRBJ2-7; 14 positions match TRBD2. V lost 5 bases, J lost 2 bases, and 2 bases stayed unmatched. This CDR3 spans 15 amino acids. From germline, CDR1 is SGHTA and CDR2 FQGNSA. Here the CDR3 reads CASSRLAGGTYEQYF. CDR3 DNA: TGTGCCAGCAGCCGACTAGCGGGAGGGACCTACGAGCAGTACTTC.

This clonotype was found a few times. The J gene is TRBJ2-1, the V gene TRBV29-1, with 8 nucleotides matching TRBD1. The junction had 12 bases not matched to a gene; V was cut back by 5 bases and J by 3 bases. CDR1 is SQVTM, CDR2 ANQGSEA, per germline. CDR3 length: 16 amino acids. CDR3 bases: TGCAGCGTTAAGGTGGACAGGGTTGACTTCTACAATGAGCAGTTCTTC. Its protein is CSVKVDRVDFYNEQFF.

A word on this clonotype: At one boundary the junction diverges from the germline segment, which might be a read error. The chain joins TRBV10-3 to TRBJ1-5, with a weak D call TRBD1 (5 bases). This CDR3 is 12 amino acids long. Germline V gives CDR1 ENHRY, CDR2 SYGVKD. DNA of the CDR3: TGTGACATCAGCCGGGGGAATCAGCCCCAGCATTTT. Its protein product is CDISRGNQPQHF.

This clonotype came up a few times. The CDR3 spells CASSLGSPYSYEQYF. In DNA form, the CDR3 reads TGTGCCAGCAGCCTGGGTAGTCCTTACTCCTACGAGCAGTACTTC. The chain uses TRBV7-2 and TRBJ2-7, with D uncertain. Germline CDR1 SGHTA, CDR2 FQGNSA. The CDR3 runs to 15 residues. Trimming took off 5 bases at V and 0 bases at J, with 14 bases between the two ends.

Comments on this clonotype: A clone one base away is much larger, so this may be a read error. The CDR3 ends on some other residue instead of the conserved phenylalanine or tryptophan, so this is likely a read error. This chain links TRBV12-3 or TRBV12-4 with TRBJ2-5; D possibly corresponds to TRBD1 (6 bases). Trimming pared 6 bases from V and 5 bases from J, leaving 7 bases between. This CDR3 has 11 amino acids. The CDR3 sequence is CASSDRETQYY. The CDR3, as DNA: TGTGCCAGCAGCGACAGGGAGACCCAGTACTAC.

The chain employs TRBV11-3 and TRBJ2-7; D ambiguous. Between the trimmed V and J ends, which lost 2 bases and 5 bases, there was a span of 10 bases. The CDR3 length is 13 residues. The V gene's germline CDR1 is SGHNT and CDR2 YENEEA. The CDR3 region is CASSLRPWDEQYF. In DNA, the CDR3 is TGTGCCAGCAGCTTAAGGCCGTGGGACGAGCAGTACTTC. The full variable domain, with the rest looked up from reference TRBV11-3 and TRBJ2-7, is EAGVVQSPRYKIIEKKQPVAFWCNPISGHNTLYWYLQNLGQGPELLIRYENEEAVDDSQLPKDRFSAERLKGVDSTLKIQPAELGDSAVYLCASSLRPWDEQYFGPGTRLTVT.

In its sample, this clonotype was seen a few times. The CDR3 protein is CASSLGQGGETQYF. In DNA form, the CDR3 reads TGCGCCAGCAGCTTGGGACAGGGTGGAGAGACCCAGTACTTC. The rearrangement uses TRBV5-1 and TRBJ2-5; 7 nucleotides match TRBD1. Germline V CDR1 and CDR2: SGHRS, YFSETQ. The CDR3 is 14 residues long. V gave up 0 bases and J gave up 4 bases; unmatched junction bases: 3.

The rearrangement uses TRBV7-2 and TRBJ2-1, with 9 nucleotides matching TRBD2. This CDR3 region has 15 residues. V shed 3 bases and J 5 bases; nucleotides not matched to a gene: 5. CDR1 and CDR2 from the germline V gene are SGHTA and FQGNSA. Here the CDR3 reads CASSLIAGAHNEQFF. The CDR3 DNA reads as TGTGCCAGCAGCTTGATAGCGGGAGCCCACAATGAGCAGTTCTTC.